The clone carrying this T cell receptor (beta chain) was picked up one time. The table came from immunoSEQ multiplex PCR; TCRdb's copy has only in-frame clones and leaves some out. The sample yields 85,000 to 90,000 clones, roughly four fifths seen once. The sample is drawn from a study of blood T cell repertoires in COVID-19. Germline CDR1 and CDR2: SGHNT and YENEEA. V was trimmed by 1 base and J by 5 bases, leaving 8 bases between them. The CDR3 length is 13 residues. This sequence originates from a woman over 75 with acute or convalescent COVID-19. Sample: peripheral blood. The chain couples TRBV11-3 to TRBJ2-5; D is undetermined. CDR3 DNA sequence: TGTGCCAGCAGCTTAGGCCCTGCGGAGACCCAGTACTTC. Protein sequence: CASSLGPAETQYF.